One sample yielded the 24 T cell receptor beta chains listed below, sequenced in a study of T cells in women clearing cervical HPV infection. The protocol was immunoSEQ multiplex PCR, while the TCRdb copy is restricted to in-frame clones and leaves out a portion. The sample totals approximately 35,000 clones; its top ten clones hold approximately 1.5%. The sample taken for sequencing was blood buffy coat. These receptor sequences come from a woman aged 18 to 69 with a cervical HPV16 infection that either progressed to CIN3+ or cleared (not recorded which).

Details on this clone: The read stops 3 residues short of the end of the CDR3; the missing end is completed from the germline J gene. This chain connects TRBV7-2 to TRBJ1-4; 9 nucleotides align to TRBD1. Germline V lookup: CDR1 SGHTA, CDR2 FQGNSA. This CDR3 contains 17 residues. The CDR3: CASSLAPQGAGANVLFF. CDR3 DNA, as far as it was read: TGTGCCAGCAGCTTAGCCCCACAGGGGGCTGGGGCCAACGTA.

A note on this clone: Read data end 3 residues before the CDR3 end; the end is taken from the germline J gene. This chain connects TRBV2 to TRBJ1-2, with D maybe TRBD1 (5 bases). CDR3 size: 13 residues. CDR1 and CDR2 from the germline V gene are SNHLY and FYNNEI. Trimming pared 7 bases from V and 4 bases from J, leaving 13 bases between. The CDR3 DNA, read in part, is TGTGCCAGCATCATGGGGCAGGGCTATGGC. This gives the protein CASIMGQGYG. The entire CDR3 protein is CASIMGQGYGYTF.

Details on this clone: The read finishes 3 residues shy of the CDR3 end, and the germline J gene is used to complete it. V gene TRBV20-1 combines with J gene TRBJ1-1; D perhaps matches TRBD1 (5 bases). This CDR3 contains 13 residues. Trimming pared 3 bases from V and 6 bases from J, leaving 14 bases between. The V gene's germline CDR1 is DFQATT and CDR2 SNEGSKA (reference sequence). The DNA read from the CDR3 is TGCAGTGCTAGGGCCGAGGGAGGGGCTGAA. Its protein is CSARAEGGAE. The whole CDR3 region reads CSARAEGGAEAFF.

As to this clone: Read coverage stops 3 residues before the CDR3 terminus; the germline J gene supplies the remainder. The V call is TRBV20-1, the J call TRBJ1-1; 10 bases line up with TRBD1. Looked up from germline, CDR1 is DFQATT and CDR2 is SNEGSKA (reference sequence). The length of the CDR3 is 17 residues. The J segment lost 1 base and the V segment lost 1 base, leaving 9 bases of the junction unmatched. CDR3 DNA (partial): TGCAGTGCTAGAGCCCGGGACAGGGGTTCAAAGAACACTGAA. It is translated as CSARARDRGSKNTE. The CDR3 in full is CSARARDRGSKNTEAFF.

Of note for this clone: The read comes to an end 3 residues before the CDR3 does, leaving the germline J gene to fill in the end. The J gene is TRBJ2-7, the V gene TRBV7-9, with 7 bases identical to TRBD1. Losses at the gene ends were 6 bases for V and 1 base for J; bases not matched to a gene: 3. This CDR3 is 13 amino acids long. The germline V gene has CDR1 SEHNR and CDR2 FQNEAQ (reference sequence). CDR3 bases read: TGTGCCAGCAGGGGACAGTCTTCCTACGAG. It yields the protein CASRGQSSYE. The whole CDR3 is CASRGQSSYEQYF. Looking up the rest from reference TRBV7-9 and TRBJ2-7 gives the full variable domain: DTGVSQNPRHKITKRGQNVTFRCDPISEHNRLYWYRQTLGQGPEFLTYFQNEAQLEKSRLLSDRFSAERPKGSFSTLEIQRTEQGDSAMYLCASRGQSSYEQYFGPGTRLTVT.

The CDR3 DNA, read in part, is TGTGCCAGCAGCTTTTCTAACGAG. It translates to CASSFSNE. The full CDR3 is CASSFSNEQYF. This rearrangement joins TRBV13 to TRBJ2-7; D gene uncertain. The read halts 3 residues ahead of the CDR3 end, with the missing end drawn from the germline J gene. This CDR3 comprises 11 residues. V lost 3 bases and J lost 5, with 5 bases in between. Germline CDR1 PRHDT, CDR2 FYEKMQ (reference sequence).

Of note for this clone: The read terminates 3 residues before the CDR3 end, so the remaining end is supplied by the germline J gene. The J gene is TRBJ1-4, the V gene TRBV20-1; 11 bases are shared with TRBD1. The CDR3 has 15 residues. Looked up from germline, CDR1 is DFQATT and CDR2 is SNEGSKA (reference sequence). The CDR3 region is CSARDLDRGLSPLFF. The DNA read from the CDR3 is TGCAGTGCTAGAGATTTGGACAGGGGGCTGTCACCA.

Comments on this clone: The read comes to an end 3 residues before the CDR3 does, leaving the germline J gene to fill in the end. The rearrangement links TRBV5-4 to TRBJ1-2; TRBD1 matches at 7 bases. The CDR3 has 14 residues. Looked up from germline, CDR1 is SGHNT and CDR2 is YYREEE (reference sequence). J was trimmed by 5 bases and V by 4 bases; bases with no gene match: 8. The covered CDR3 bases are TGTGCCAGCAGCCCACGGACAGGAGGGTATGGC. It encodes CASSPRTGGYG. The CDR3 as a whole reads CASSPRTGGYGYTF.

The CDR3 bases that were read are TGCAGTGCTAGAGACGGTTCCTCCGGGACAGCCGATTCACCC. It translates to CSARDGSSGTADSP. The complete CDR3 protein is CSARDGSSGTADSPLHF. This chain joins TRBV20-1 and TRBJ1-6; 7 bases align to TRBD1. Read sequence stops 3 residues before the CDR3 end, and the germline J gene provides the missing end. CDR1 is DFQATT, CDR2 SNEGSKA, per germline (reference sequence). With 0 bases clipped from V and 8 bases from J, the junction kept 13 bases outside the gene matches. This CDR3 contains 17 residues.

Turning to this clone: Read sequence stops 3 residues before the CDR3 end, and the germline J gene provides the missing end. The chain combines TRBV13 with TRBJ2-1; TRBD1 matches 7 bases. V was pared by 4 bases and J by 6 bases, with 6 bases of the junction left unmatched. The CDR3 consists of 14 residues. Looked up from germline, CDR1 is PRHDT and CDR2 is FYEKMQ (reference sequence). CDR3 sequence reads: CASSSDRDSNEQFF. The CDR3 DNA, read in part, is TGTGCCAGCAGCTCTGACAGGGATAGCAATGAG.

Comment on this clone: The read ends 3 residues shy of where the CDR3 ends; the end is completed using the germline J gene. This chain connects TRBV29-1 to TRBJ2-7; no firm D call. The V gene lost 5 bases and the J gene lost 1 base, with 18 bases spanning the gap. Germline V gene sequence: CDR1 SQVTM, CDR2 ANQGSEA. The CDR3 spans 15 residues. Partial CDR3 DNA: TGCAGCGTTCTAGACGGAGCCCTACCATCCTACGAG. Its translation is CSVLDGALPSYE. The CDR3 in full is CSVLDGALPSYEQYF.

The covered CDR3 bases are TGTGCCAGCAGCTTAGCGCTAGCGGGGGGGCCAGAGACC. Amino acids: CASSLALAGGPET. The entire CDR3 reads CASSLALAGGPETQYF. The rearrangement links TRBV7-2 to TRBJ2-5; 12 bases map to TRBD2. The read terminates 3 residues before the CDR3 end, so the remaining end is supplied by the germline J gene. The germline CDR1 and CDR2 sequences are SGHTA and FQGNSA. The CDR3 runs to 16 residues. The V gene end was trimmed by 0 bases and the J gene end by 4 bases; junction bases not matched to a gene: 3.

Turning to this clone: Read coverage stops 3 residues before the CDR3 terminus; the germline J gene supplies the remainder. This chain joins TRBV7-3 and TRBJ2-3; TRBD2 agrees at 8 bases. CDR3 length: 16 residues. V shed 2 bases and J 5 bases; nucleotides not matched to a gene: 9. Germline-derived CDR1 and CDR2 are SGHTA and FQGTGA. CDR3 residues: CASSLGKRGREDTQYF. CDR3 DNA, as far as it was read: TGTGCCAGCAGCTTAGGGAAGCGGGGGAGGGAAGATACG.

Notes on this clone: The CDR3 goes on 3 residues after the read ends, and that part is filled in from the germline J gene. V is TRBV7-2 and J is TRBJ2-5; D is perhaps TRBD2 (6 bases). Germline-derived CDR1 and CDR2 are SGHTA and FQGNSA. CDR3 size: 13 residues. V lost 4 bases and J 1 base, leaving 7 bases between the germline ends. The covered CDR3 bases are TGTGCCAGCAGCTCGGGACTCCAAGAGACC. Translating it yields CASSSGLQET. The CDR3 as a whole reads CASSSGLQETQYF.

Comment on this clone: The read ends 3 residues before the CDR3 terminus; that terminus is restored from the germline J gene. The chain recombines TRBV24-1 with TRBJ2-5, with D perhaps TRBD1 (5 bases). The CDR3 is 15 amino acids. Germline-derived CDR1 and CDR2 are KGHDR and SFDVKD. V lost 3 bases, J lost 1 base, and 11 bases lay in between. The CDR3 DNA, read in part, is TGTGCCACCAGTGATGTGGCCAGGGCCCAAGAGACC. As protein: CATSDVARAQET. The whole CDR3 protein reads CATSDVARAQETQYF.

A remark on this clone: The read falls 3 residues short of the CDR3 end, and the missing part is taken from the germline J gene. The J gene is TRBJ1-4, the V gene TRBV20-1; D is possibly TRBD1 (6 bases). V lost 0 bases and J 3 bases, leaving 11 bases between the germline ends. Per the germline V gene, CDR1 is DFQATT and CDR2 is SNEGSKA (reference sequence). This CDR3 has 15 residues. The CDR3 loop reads CSAREGAEANEKLFF. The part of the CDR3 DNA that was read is TGCAGTGCTAGAGAGGGGGCAGAGGCTAATGAAAAA.

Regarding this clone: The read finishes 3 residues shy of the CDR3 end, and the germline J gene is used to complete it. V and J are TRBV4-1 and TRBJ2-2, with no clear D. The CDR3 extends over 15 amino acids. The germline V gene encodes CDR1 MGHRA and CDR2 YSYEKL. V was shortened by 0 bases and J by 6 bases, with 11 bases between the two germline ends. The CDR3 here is CASSQEFTLPGELFF. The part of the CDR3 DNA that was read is TGCGCCAGCAGCCAAGAGTTTACCCTACCCGGGGAG.

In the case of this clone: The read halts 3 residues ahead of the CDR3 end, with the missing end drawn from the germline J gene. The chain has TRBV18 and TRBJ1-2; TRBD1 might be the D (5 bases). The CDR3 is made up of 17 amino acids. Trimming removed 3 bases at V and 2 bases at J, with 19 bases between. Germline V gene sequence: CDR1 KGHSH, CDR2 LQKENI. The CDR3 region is CASSPSVGARKNYGYTF. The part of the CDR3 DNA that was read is TGTGCCAGCTCACCCTCAGTTGGGGCGAGGAAGAACTATGGC.

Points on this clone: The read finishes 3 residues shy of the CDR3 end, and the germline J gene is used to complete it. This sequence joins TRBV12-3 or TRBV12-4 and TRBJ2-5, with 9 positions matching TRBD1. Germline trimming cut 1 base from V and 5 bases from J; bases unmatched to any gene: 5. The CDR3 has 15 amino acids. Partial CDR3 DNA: TGTGCCAGCAGTTTAGGACAGGGGGAGACCGAGACC. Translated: CASSLGQGETET. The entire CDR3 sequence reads CASSLGQGETETQYF.

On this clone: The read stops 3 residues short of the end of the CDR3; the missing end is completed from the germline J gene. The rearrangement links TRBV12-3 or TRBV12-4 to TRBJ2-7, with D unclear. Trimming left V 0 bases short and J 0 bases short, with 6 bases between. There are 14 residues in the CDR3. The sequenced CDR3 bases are TGTGCCAGCAGTTTAGCAGGGTTCTCCTACGAG. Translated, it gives CASSLAGFSYE. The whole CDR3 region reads CASSLAGFSYEQYF.

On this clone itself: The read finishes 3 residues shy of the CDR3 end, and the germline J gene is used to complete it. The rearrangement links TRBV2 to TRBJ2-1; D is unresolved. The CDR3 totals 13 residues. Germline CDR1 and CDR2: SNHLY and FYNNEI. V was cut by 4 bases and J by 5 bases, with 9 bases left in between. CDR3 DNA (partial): TGTGCCAGCAGTGGTAGCAGAGACAATGAG. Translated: CASSGSRDNE. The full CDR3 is CASSGSRDNEQFF.

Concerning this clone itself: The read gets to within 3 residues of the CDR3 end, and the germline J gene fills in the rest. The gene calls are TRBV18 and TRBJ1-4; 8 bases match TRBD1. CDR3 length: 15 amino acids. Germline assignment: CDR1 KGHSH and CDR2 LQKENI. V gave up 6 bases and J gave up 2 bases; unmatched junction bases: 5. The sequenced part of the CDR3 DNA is TGTGCCAGCTCCGACAGGGGAAGTACTAATGAAAAA. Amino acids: CASSDRGSTNEK. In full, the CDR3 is CASSDRGSTNEKLFF.

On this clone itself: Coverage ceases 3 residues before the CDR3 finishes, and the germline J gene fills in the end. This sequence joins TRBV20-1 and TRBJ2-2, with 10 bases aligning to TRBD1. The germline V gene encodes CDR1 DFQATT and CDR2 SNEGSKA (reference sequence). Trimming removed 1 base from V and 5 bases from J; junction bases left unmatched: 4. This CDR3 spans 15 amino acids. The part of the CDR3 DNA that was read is TGCAGTGCTAGAGGGGGACAGGGGCGAACCGGGGAG. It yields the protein CSARGGQGRTGE. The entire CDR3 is CSARGGQGRTGELFF.

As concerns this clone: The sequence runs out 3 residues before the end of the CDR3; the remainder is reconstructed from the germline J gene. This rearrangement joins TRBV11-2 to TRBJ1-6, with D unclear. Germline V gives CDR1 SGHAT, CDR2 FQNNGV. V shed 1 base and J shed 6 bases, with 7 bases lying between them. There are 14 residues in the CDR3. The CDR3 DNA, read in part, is TGTGCCAGCAGCTTAGGTCAGAGTAATTCACCC. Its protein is CASSLGQSNSP. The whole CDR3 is CASSLGQSNSPLHF.